Reported below is one TCR beta chain. Its antigen is currently unknown. The V end lost 4 bases, the J end lost 10 bases, and 14 bases lay between the germline ends. Germline CDR1 and CDR2: SNHLY and FYNNEI. The CDR3 is 14 residues long. The data were obtained in a study of T-cell memory formation after mild COVID-19. Study details: Most TCR clusters belonged to a single donor.

Whole-study results and caveats: Cross-reactive memory appears to have joined, as suggested by some responding clones showing up in pre-infection memory. Later expanders leaned CD4+, whereas clones that contracted between day 15 and 85 were balanced CD4/CD8.

TCR alpha and TCR beta cDNA libraries carrying sample barcodes and UMIs came from 5'RACE with constant-segment primers. TCRdb reprocessed the 5' RACE reads with MiXCR, giving one entry per CDR3 protein. The profile covers approximately 340,000 distinct CDR3 sequences, with 13% appearing a single time and over 20% taken by the ten largest. The origin of this receptor is a man in his late teens or twenties who had mild COVID-19 (a few samples of this study predate the infection). Cell type and time point are not known. V usage is TRBV2 and J usage is TRBJ1-6; D uncertain. Sequencing used PBMCs or a T cell subset sorted from them (not recorded which). For the CDR3, the DNA is TGTGCCAGCAGTGCTTACGGAGATCGGTCACCCCTCCACTTT. The encoded protein is CASSAYGDRSPLHF.